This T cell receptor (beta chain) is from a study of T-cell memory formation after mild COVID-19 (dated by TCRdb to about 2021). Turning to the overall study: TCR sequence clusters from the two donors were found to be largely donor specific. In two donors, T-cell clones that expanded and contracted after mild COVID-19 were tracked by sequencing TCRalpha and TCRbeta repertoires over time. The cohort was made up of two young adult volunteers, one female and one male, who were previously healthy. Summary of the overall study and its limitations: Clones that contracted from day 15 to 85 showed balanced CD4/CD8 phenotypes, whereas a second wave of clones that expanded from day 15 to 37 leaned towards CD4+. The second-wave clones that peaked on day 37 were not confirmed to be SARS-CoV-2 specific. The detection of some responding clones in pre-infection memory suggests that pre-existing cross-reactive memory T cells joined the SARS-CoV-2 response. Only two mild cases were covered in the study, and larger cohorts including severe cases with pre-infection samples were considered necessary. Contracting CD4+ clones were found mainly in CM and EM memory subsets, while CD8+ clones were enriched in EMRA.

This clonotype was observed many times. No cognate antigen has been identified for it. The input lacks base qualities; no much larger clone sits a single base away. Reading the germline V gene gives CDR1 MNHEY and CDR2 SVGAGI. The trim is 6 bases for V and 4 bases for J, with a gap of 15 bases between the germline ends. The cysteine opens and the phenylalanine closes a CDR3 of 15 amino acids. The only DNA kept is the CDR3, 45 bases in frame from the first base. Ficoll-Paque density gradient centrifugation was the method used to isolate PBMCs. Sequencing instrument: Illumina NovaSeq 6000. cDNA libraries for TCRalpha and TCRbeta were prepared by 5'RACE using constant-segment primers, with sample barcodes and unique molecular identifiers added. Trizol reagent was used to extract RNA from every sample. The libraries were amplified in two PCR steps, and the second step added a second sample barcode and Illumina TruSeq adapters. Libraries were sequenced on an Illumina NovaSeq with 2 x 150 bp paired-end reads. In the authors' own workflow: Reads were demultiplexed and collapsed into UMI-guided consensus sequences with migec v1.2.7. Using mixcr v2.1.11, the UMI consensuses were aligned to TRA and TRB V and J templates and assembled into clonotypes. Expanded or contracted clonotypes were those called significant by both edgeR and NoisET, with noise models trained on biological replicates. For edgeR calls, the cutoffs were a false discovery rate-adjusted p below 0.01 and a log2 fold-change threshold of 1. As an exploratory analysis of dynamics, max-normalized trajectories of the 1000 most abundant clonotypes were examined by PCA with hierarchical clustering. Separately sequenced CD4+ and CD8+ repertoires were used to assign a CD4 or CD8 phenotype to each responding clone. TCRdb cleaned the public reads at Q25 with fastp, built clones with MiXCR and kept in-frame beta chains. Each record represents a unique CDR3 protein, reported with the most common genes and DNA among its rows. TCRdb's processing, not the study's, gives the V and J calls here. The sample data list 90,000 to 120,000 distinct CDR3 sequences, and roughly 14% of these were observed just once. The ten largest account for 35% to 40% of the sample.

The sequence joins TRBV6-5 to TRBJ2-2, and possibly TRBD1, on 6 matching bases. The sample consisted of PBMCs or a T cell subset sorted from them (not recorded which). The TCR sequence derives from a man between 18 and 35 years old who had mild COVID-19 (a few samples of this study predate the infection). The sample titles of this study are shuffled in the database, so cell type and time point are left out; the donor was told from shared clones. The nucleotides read TGTGCCAGCAGCCCAGGGGTTCCGGCCACCGGGGAGCTGTTTTTT. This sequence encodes CASSPGVPATGELFF.